This TCR beta chain originates from a study of blood T cells in healthy people across ages. Study outcomes and limitations: Donors of long life had a larger count of naive CD4+ cells and greater diversity than aged donors.

With a J-beta primer mix and a sample-barcoded 5' primer, a second PCR ran about 7 to 12 cycles. TCRdb independently ran MiXCR on the 5' RACE reads; one entry per CDR3 protein. Here the sample spans 1.5 million to 2 million distinct CDR3 sequences, 30% to 40% being singletons. The CDR3 sequence is 15 residues long. CDR1 and CDR2 (germline): SGHAT, FQNNGV. With 1 base removed from V and 7 bases from J, the gap between germline ends came to 16 bases. A word on this clonotype: Its antigen is still unknown.

This TCR was sampled from a woman in her twenties or thirties in good health. Sequenced input: blood. The chain combines TRBV11-2 with TRBJ2-5; D uncertain. In nucleotides, the CDR3 is TGTGCCAGCAGCTTAGCCCCGGGCCCCCCGGGGACCCAGTACTTC. This translates into CASSLAPGPPGTQYF.